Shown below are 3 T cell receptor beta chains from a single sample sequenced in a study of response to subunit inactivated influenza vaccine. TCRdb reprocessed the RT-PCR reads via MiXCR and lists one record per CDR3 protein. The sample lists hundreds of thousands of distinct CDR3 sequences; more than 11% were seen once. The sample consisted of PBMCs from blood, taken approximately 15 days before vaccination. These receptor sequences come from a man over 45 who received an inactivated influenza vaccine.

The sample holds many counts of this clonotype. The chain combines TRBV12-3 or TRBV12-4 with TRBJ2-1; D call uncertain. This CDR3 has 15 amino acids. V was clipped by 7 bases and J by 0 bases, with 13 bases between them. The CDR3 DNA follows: TGTGCCAGCAATATACGGTCTAGCTCCTACAATGAGCAGTTCTTC. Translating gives CASNIRSSSYNEQFF.

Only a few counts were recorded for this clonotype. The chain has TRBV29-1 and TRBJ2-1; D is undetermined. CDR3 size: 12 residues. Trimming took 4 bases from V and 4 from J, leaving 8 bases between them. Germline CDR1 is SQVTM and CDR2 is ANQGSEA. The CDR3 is CSVVDGYNEQFF. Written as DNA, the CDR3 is TGCAGCGTTGTGGACGGTTACAATGAGCAGTTCTTC.

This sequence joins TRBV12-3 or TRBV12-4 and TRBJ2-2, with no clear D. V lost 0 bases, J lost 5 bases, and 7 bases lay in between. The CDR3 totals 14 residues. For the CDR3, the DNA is TGTGCCAGCAGTTTAGCGAGGCGGACCGGGGAGCTGTTTTTT. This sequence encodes CASSLARRTGELFF.